This T cell receptor beta chain was sequenced in a study of blood T cell repertoires in COVID-19. Looking at the study overall: COVID-19 samples from acute and convalescent phases originated in the United States, Italy and Spain. T cells, B-cell-depleted T cells, or PBMCs provided the cDNA or gDNA that served as material.

Authors' analysis steps: Quantification of nucleated cells was approximated via reference gene primer amplification. TCRdb's table, derived via immunoSEQ multiplex PCR, lists solely in-frame clones and lacks some. D and trimming come from the DNA, and the V and J calls and clone size come from that table. The data hold around 120,000 clones, with roughly 90% observed a single time. Germline CDR1 is LNHDA and CDR2 is SQIVND (reference sequence). CDR3 size: 19 residues. Trimming removed 5 bases from V and 4 bases from J; junction bases left unmatched: 19. The chain combines TRBV19 with TRBJ1-5; 8 bases match TRBD1. The sequence came from a middle-aged man with acute or convalescent COVID-19. Sequencing input: peripheral blood. The CDR3 spells CASSGRENRGSGGNQPQHF. CDR3 coding DNA: TGTGCCAGTAGTGGCCGGGAGAACAGGGGGTCAGGCGGGAATCAGCCCCAGCATTTT. Combining the CDR3 with reference TRBV19 and TRBJ1-5 gives the whole variable domain DGGITQSPKYLFRKEGQNVTLSCEQNLNHDAMYWYRQDPGQGLRLIYYSQIVNDFQKGDIAEGYSVSREKKESFPLTVTSAQKNPTAFYLCASSGRENRGSGGNQPQHFGDGTRLSIL.